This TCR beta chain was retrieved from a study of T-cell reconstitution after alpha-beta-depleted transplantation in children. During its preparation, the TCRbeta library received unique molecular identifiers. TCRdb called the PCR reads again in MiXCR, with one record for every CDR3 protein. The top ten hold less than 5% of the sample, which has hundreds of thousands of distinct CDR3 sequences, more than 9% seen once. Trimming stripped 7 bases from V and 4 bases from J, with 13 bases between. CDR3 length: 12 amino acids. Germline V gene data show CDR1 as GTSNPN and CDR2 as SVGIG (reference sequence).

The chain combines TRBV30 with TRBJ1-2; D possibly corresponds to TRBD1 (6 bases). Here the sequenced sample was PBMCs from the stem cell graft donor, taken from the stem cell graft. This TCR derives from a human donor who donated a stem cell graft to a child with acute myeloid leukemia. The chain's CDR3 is CALSGQIYGYTF. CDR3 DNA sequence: TGTGCCTTATCGGGACAAATCTATGGCTACACCTTC. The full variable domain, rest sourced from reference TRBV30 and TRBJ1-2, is SQTIHQWPATLVQPVGSPLSLECTVEGTSNPNLYWYRQAAGRGLQLLFYSVGIGQISSEVPQNLSASRPQDRQFILSSKKLLLSDSGFYLCALSGQIYGYTFGSGTRLTVV.